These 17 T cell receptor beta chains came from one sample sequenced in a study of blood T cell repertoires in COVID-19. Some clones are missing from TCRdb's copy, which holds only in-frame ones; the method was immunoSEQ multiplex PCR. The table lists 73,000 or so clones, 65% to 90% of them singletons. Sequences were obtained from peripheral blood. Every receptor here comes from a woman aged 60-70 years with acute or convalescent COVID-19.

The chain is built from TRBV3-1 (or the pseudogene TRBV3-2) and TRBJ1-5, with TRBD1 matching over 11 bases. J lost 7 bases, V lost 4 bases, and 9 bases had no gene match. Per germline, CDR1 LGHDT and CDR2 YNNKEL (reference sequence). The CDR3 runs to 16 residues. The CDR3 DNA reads TGTGCCAGCAGCCCTTCTGGGACAGGGGGACGGCAGCCCCAGCATTTT. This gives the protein CASSPSGTGGRQPQHF.

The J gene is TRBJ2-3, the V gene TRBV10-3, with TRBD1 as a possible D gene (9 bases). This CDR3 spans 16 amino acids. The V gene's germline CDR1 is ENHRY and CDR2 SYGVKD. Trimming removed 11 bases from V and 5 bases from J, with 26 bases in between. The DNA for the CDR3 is TGTGCCCTCCGGGGGGGGGACAGGGCTGGGGGAGATACGCAGTATTTT. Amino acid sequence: CALRGGDRAGGDTQYF.

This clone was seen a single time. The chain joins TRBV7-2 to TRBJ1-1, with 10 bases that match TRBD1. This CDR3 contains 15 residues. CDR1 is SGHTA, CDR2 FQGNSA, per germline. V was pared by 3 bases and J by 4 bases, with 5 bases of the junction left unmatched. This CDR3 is CASSLDRGFGTEAFF. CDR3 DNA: TGTGCCAGCAGCTTGGACAGGGGGTTCGGCACTGAAGCTTTCTTT.

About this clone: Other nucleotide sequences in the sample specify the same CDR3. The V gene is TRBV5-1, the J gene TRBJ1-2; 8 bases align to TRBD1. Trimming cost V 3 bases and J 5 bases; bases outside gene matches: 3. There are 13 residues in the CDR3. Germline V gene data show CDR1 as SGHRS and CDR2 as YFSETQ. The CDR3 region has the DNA TGCGCCAGCAGCTCTGACAGGGGATATGGCTACACCTTC. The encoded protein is CASSSDRGYGYTF.

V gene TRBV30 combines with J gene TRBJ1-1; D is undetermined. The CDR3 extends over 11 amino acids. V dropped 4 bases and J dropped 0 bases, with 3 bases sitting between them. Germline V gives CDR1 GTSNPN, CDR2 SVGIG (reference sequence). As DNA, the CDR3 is TGTGCCTGGACATTGAACACTGAAGCTTTCTTT. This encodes CAWTLNTEAFF. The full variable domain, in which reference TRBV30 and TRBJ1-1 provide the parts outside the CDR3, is SQTIHQWPATLVQPVGSPLSLECTVEGTSNPNLYWYRQAAGRGLQLLFYSVGIGQISSEVPQNLSASRPQDRQFILSSKKLLLSDSGFYLCAWTLNTEAFFGQGTRLTVV.

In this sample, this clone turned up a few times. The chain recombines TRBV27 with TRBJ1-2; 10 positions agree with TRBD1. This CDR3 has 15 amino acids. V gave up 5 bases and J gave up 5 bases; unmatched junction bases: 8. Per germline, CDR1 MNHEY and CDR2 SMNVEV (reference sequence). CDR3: CASSKRQGAEYGYTF. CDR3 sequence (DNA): TGTGCCAGCAGTAAACGACAGGGGGCTGAATATGGCTACACCTTC.

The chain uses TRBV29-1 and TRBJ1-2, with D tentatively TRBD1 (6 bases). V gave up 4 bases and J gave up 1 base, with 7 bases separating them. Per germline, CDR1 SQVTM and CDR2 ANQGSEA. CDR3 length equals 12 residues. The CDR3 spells CSVGGGNYGYTF. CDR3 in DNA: TGCAGCGTTGGAGGGGGTAACTATGGCTACACCTTC.

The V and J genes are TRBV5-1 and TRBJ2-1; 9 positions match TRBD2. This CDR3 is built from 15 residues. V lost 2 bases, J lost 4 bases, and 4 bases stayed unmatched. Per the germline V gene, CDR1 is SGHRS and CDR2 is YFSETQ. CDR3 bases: TGCGCCAGCAGCTTCGGCGCGGGGGGGTACAATGAGCAGTTCTTC. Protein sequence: CASSFGAGGYNEQFF.

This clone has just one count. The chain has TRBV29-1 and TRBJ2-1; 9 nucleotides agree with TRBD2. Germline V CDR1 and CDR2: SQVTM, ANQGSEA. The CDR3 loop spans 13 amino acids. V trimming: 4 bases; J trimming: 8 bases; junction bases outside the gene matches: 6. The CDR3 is CSVVMGLAHEQFF. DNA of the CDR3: TGCAGCGTTGTAATGGGACTAGCCCATGAGCAGTTCTTC.

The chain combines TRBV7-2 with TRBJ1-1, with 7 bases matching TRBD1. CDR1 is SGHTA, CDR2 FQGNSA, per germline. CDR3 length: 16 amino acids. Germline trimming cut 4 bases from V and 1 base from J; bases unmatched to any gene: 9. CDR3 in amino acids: CASSYLTGSGNTEAFF. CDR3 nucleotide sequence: TGTGCCAGCAGCTATCTGACAGGGTCGGGGAACACTGAAGCTTTCTTT.

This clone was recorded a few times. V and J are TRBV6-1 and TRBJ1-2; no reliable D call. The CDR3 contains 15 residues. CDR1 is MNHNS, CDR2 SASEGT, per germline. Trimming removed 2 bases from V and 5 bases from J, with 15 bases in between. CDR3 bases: TGTGCCAGCAGTGAAAATTCAGCGGGCCTTTATGGCTACACCTTC. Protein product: CASSENSAGLYGYTF.

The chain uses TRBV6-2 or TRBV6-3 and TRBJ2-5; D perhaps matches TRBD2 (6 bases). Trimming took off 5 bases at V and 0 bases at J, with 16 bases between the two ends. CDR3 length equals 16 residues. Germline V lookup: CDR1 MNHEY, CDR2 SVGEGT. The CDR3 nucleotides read TGTGCCAGCAGTCGCCCCTCGGCGGGGTACCAAGAGACCCAGTACTTC. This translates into CASSRPSAGYQETQYF.

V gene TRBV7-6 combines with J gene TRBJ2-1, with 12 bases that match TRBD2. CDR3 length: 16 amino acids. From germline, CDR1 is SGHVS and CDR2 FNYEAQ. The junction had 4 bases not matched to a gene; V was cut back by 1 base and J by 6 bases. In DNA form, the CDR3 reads TGTGCCAGCAGCTTAGGTCTAGCGGGGGGGCTCAATGAGCAGTTCTTC. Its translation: CASSLGLAGGLNEQFF. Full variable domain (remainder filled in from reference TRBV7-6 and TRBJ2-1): GAGVSQSPRYKVTKRGQDVALRCDPISGHVSLYWYRQALGQGPEFLTYFNYEAQQDKSGLPNDRFSAERPEGSISTLTIQRTEQRDSAMYRCASSLGLAGGLNEQFFGPGTRLTVL.

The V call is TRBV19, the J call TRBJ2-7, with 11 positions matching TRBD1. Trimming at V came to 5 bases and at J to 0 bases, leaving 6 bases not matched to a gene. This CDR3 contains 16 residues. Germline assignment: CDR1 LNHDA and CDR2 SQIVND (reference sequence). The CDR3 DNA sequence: TGTGCCAGTAGTCCGGGACAGGGGGGATTCTCCTACGAGCAGTACTTC. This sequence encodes CASSPGQGGFSYEQYF.

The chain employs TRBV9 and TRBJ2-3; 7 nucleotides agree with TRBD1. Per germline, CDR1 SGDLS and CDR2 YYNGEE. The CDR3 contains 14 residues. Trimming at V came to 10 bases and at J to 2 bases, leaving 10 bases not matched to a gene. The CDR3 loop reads CAANRGLPTDTQYF. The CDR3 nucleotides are TGTGCCGCCAACAGGGGCCTACCCACAGATACGCAGTATTTT.

CDR3 sequence (DNA): TGTGCCATCAGTGAGAGGGGCACCGGGGAGCTGTTTTTT. It codes for CAISERGTGELFF. This rearrangement joins TRBV10-3 to TRBJ2-2; weak D call: TRBD1 (5 bases). The CDR3 sequence is 13 residues long. Germline V CDR1 and CDR2: ENHRY, SYGVKD. Trimming stripped 2 bases from V and 4 bases from J, with 5 bases between.

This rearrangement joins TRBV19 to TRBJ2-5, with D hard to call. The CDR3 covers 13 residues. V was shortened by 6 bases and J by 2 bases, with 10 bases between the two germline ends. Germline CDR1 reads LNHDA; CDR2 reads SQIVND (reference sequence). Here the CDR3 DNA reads TGTGCCAGTAGGCGGAGCCCTCAAGAGACCCAGTACTTC. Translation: CASRRSPQETQYF.